This TCR beta chain originates from a study of siplizumab effects on memory and regulatory T cells. Study background: Siplizumab at around 0.94 ug/mL was tested against drug-free controls in paired reactions.

Coculture of the mixed lymphocyte reaction cells took place at 37 degrees C and lasted under seven days. This table comes from immunoSEQ multiplex PCR, and its TCRdb copy is limited to in-frame clones, with some not included. The sample carries about 10,000 clones, more than 35% recorded once. General study points: A naive or memory phenotype could not be assigned to roughly 75-96% of the proliferating CD4+ or CD8+ clones.

Germline trimming cut 1 base from V and 4 bases from J; bases unmatched to any gene: 5. Germline V gives CDR1 SGDLS, CDR2 YYNGEE. The CDR3 is made up of 15 amino acids. This clone showed up just a few times. Its antigen is unidentified. The origin of this receptor is a human donor in good health; the cells came from an allogeneic mixed lymphocyte reaction. Sequenced input: CFSE-low (dividing) CD8+ T cells sorted from an allogeneic mixed lymphocyte reaction. The rearrangement joins TRBV9 to TRBJ2-3; 8 bases map to TRBD2. CDR3 protein: CASSVSGGLADTQYF. The CDR3 coding sequence is TGTGCCAGCAGCGTATCGGGGGGGCTGGCAGATACGCAGTATTTT. The whole variable domain, filled in from reference TRBV9 and TRBJ2-3, reads DSGVTQTPKHLITATGQRVTLRCSPRSGDLSVYWYQQSLDQGLQFLIQYYNGEERAKGNILERFSAQQFPDLHSELNLSSLELGDSALYFCASSVSGGLADTQYFGPGTRLTVL.